This T cell receptor (beta chain) was retrieved from a study of CD8 T cells in ankylosing spondylitis. The CDR3 has 17 amino acids. Looked up from germline, CDR1 is SGDLS and CDR2 is YYNGEE. V dropped 0 bases and J dropped 0; count of bases not matched to a gene: 8. This clonotype was seen only a few times. The antigen is unknown. General study findings and limits: For ankylosing spondylitis blood, a TCR beta motif of about 8 highly homologous variants appeared characteristic.

TCRdb redid the calling of the 5' RACE reads with MiXCR, one entry per CDR3 protein. The sample shows fewer than 450,000 distinct CDR3 sequences, 17% of them seen only once. The receptor was isolated from a male donor with ankylosing spondylitis. The sequenced sample consisted of blood, either unsorted or a sorted T cell fraction (not recorded which). The V and J genes are TRBV9 and TRBJ1-1; 7 nucleotides align to TRBD1. The CDR3 loop is CASSVGTGINMNTEAFF. In DNA, the CDR3 is TGTGCCAGCAGCGTAGGGACAGGCATTAACATGAACACTGAAGCTTTCTTT. Together with reference TRBV9 and TRBJ1-1, the CDR3 gives the full variable domain: DSGVTQTPKHLITATGQRVTLRCSPRSGDLSVYWYQQSLDQGLQFLIQYYNGEERAKGNILERFSAQQFPDLHSELNLSSLELGDSALYFCASSVGTGINMNTEAFFGQGTRLTVV.